The 13 T cell receptor beta chains listed next were all sequenced from one sample in a study of cytomegalovirus exposure and HLA in healthy donors. TCRdb keeps only in-frame clones here, not all; method: immunoSEQ multiplex PCR. This sample has 300,000 to 400,000 clones; 80% to 90% occur once, and the top ten carry roughly 0.8%. The sequenced sample consisted of PBMCs. Receptors were obtained from a woman aged 18-29 years in good health and CMV-seronegative.

This clone was counted only a few times. This chain links TRBV9 with TRBJ2-5, with D tentatively TRBD2 (6 bases). The ends were cut back, 3 bases at V and 7 bases at J, with 7 bases in the middle. There are 11 residues in the CDR3. Looked up from germline, CDR1 is SGDLS and CDR2 is YYNGEE. The CDR3 region has the DNA TGTGCCAGCAGCGCGGAGGGGACCCAGTACTTC. This translates into CASSAEGTQYF.

The V and J genes are TRBV5-1 and TRBJ2-7; D uncertain. This CDR3 region has 16 residues. Germline CDR1 reads SGHRS; CDR2 reads YFSETQ. The ends were cut back, 0 bases at V and 4 bases at J, with 17 bases in the middle. CDR3: CASSLAPILANYEQYF. The CDR3 DNA is TGCGCCAGCAGCTTGGCCCCAATTTTGGCAAATTACGAGCAGTACTTC.

This chain connects TRBV10-2 to TRBJ1-1, with D perhaps matching TRBD1 (5 bases). The CDR3 is made up of 15 amino acids. V lost 9 bases to trimming and J lost 4 bases, with 21 bases between them. Germline-derived CDR1 and CDR2 are WSHSY and SAAADI. The chain's CDR3 is CASMPNGGVGTEAFF. The DNA of the CDR3 is TGCGCCAGTATGCCCAATGGGGGGGTCGGCACTGAAGCTTTCTTT.

The V and J genes are TRBV6-5 and TRBJ2-7; the D gene is possibly TRBD1 (6 bases). CDR1 is MNHEY and CDR2 is SVGAGI in the germline V gene. The ends were cut back, 5 bases at V and 9 bases at J, with 14 bases in the middle. CDR3 length equals 12 residues. CDR3 in amino acids: CASSEGGRWQYF. For the CDR3, the DNA is TGTGCCAGCAGTGAAGGGGGACGGTGGCAGTACTTC.

With respect to this clone: This sample includes further DNA sequences coding for the same CDR3. The V and J genes are TRBV28 and TRBJ2-7; maybe TRBD1 (5 bases). The length of the CDR3 is 13 residues. Germline lookup yields CDR1 MDHEN and CDR2 SYDVKM. Deletions cut 1 base from V and 4 bases from J, with 8 bases between. The CDR3 spells CASSLSGPYEQYF. Written as DNA, the CDR3 is TGTGCCAGCAGTTTATCAGGGCCTTACGAGCAGTACTTC.

The chain is built from TRBV30 and TRBJ2-7; TRBD2 aligns across 10 bases. This CDR3 is 14 amino acids long. Germline V gene sequence: CDR1 GTSNPN, CDR2 SVGIG (reference sequence). V was clipped by 4 bases and J by 6 bases; unmatched bases: 9. The CDR3 sequence: CAWTSGRGAVEQYF. CDR3 coding DNA: TGTGCCTGGACTAGCGGGAGAGGGGCTGTCGAGCAGTACTTC.

The genes are TRBV5-1 and TRBJ1-1; 10 bases match TRBD1. With V trimmed by 0 bases and J by 0 bases, 8 bases remained unmatched. Looked up from germline, CDR1 is SGHRS and CDR2 is YFSETQ. The CDR3 sequence is 18 residues long. The CDR3 nucleotides are TGCGCCAGCAGCTTGGTTGGGACAGGGGCGGTGATGAACACTGAAGCTTTCTTT. It specifies CASSLVGTGAVMNTEAFF.

This clone was observed a single time. The chain uses TRBV27 and TRBJ1-2; 7 nucleotides align to TRBD1. Germline lookup yields CDR1 MNHEY and CDR2 SMNVEV (reference sequence). After removal of 7 bases from V and 6 bases from J, the junction contained 14 bases not matched to a gene. The CDR3 covers 15 residues. CDR3 sequence: CASTGYQGDWNGYTF. The CDR3 DNA follows: TGTGCCAGCACCGGCTACCAGGGGGATTGGAATGGCTACACCTTC.

The rearrangement joins TRBV30 to TRBJ1-2; 7 bases are a match to TRBD1. Germline V lookup: CDR1 GTSNPN, CDR2 SVGIG (reference sequence). Trimming removed 0 bases from V and 4 bases from J; junction bases left unmatched: 14. This CDR3 contains 17 residues. CDR3 sequence (DNA): TGTGCCTGGAGTGTCCGACAGGGTTCGGGGAGGCCCTATGGCTACACCTTC. Translated: CAWSVRQGSGRPYGYTF.

The genes are TRBV27 and TRBJ2-4; possible D gene TRBD2, 6 bases. Trimming removed 4 bases from V and 6 bases from J, with 10 bases in between. This CDR3 is 13 amino acids long. Germline V gene sequence: CDR1 MNHEY, CDR2 SMNVEV (reference sequence). The CDR3 DNA follows: TGTGCCAGCAGTTCTAGCGCGATAAACATTCAGTACTTC. This gives the protein CASSSSAINIQYF.

This chain uses TRBV10-2 with TRBJ1-1; D remains unclear. The CDR3 covers 13 residues. Trimming took off 1 base at V and 3 bases at J, with 6 bases between the two ends. Germline CDR1 reads WSHSY; CDR2 reads SAAADI. Written as DNA, the CDR3 is TGCGCCAGCAGTGAGTTTGGAGACACTGAAGCTTTCTTT. It encodes CASSEFGDTEAFF.

Remarks on this clone: The sample carries other DNA sequences with the same CDR3. The chain joins TRBV19 to TRBJ2-7; 8 bases align to TRBD1. The CDR3 covers 14 residues. Germline V gene data show CDR1 as LNHDA and CDR2 as SQIVND (reference sequence). V lost 5 bases and J lost 2; bases outside the gene matches: 5. DNA for the CDR3: TGTGCCAGTAGTCCTCGGACAGGGACCTACGAGCAGTACTTC. The encoded protein is CASSPRTGTYEQYF.

V usage is TRBV6-5 and J usage is TRBJ2-3; D call uncertain. This CDR3 has 12 residues. Germline V CDR1 and CDR2: MNHEY, SVGAGI. V dropped 3 bases and J dropped 6 bases, with 7 bases sitting between them. CDR3 DNA: TGTGCCAGCAGTTATCCCGTCGATACGCAGTATTTT. Amino acids: CASSYPVDTQYF.